The 6 T cell receptor beta chains presented below share a single source sample, sequenced in a study of blood T cells in healthy people across ages. With a J-beta primer mix and a sample-barcoded 5' primer, a second PCR ran roughly 6 to 12 cycles. TCRdb redid the calling of the 5' RACE reads with MiXCR, one entry per CDR3 protein. The repertoire holds 1.6 million or so distinct CDR3 sequences, with around 36% as singletons. Specimen: blood. All receptors come from a woman aged 25 to 39 in good health.

The V call is TRBV15, the J call TRBJ2-1, with TRBD2 matching over 9 bases. CDR1 LNHNV and CDR2 YYDKDF come from the germline V gene (reference sequence). There are 18 residues in the CDR3. Unmatched junction bases numbered 6, after V lost 0 bases and J lost 0 bases. CDR3 nucleotide sequence: TGTGCCACCAGCAGAGATTCGCTAGCGGGATTCTCCTACAATGAGCAGTTCTTC. Amino acid sequence: CATSRDSLAGFSYNEQFF.

This chain uses TRBV12-3 or TRBV12-4 with TRBJ2-5; 11 positions match TRBD2. J was trimmed by 6 bases and V by 1 base; bases with no gene match: 7. The CDR3 is 16 residues long. DNA of the CDR3: TGTGCCAGCAGTTTAGAGGTAGCGGGAGGGGGAAAGACCCAGTACTTC. Translation gives CASSLEVAGGGKTQYF.

This clonotype was seen a few times. CDR3 sequence (DNA): TGTGCCAGCAGTCTTCTTACTAGCGGCCAAGAGACCCAGTACTTC. Residues: CASSLLTSGQETQYF. The chain links TRBV28 to TRBJ2-5; TRBD2 matches at 8 bases. The germline CDR1 and CDR2 sequences are MDHEN and SYDVKM. The CDR3 totals 15 residues. After removal of 5 bases from V and 1 base from J, the junction contained 6 bases not matched to a gene.

This clonotype was found many times. The rearrangement joins TRBV29-1 to TRBJ2-7; 9 bases are a match to TRBD1. CDR1 and CDR2 (germline): SQVTM, ANQGSEA. CDR3 length: 13 residues. The junction had 8 bases not matched to a gene; V was cut back by 6 bases and J by 5 bases. The CDR3 protein is CSVFGTGNHEQYF. For the CDR3, the DNA is TGCAGCGTGTTCGGGACAGGGAACCACGAGCAGTACTTC.

In this sample, this clonotype turned up once. The chain links TRBV3-1 to TRBJ2-5; tentatively, D is TRBD1 or TRBD2 (5 bases each). The V end was cut by 5 bases, the J end by 6 bases, with 22 bases between. The CDR3 covers 16 residues. CDR1 and CDR2 (germline): LGHDT, YNNKEL (reference sequence). The CDR3 here is CASSTGQLVVRKTQYF. CDR3 nucleotide sequence: TGTGCCAGCAGCACAGGACAACTAGTAGTAAGGAAGACCCAGTACTTC.

To note about this clonotype: One base away lies a much larger clone, so this may be a sequencing read error. The chain recombines TRBV3-1 with TRBJ2-6; maybe TRBD1 (5 bases). The CDR3 runs to 13 residues. The germline gives CDR1 LGHDT, CDR2 YNNKEL (reference sequence). The CDR3 nucleotides are TGTGCCAGCAGGGGCTCTGGGGCCAACGCCCTGACTTTC. The encoded protein is CASRGSGANALTF.